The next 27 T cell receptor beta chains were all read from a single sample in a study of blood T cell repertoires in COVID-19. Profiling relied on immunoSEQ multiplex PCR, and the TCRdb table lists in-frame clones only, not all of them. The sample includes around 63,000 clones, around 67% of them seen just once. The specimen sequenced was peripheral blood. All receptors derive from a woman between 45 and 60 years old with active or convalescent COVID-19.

The CDR3 protein is CASSPAPGLTDTDTQYF. DNA for the CDR3: TGTGCCAGCTCGCCCGCGCCGGGACTGACCGACACAGATACGCAGTATTTT. This chain uses TRBV18 with TRBJ2-3; a possible D gene is TRBD2 (6 bases). The CDR3 has 17 amino acids. V was cut by 6 bases and J by 2 bases, with 21 bases left in between. Germline V gene data show CDR1 as KGHSH and CDR2 as LQKENI.

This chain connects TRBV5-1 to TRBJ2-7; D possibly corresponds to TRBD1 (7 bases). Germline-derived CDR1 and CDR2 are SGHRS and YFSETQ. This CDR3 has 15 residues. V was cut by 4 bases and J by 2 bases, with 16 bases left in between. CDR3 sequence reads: CASSGYGRGAYEQYF. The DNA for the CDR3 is TGCGCCAGCAGCGGGTATGGCAGGGGGGCCTACGAGCAGTACTTC. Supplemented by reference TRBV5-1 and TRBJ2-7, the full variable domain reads KAGVTQTPRYLIKTRGQQVTLSCSPISGHRSVSWYQQTPGQGLQFLFEYFSETQRNKGNFPGRFSGRQFSNSRSEMNVSTLELGDSALYLCASSGYGRGAYEQYFGPGTRLTVT.

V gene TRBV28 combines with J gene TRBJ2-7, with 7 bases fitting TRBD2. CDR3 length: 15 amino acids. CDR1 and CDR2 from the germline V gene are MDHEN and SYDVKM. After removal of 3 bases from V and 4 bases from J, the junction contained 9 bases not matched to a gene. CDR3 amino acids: CASSFPASGLYEQYF. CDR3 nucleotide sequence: TGTGCCAGCAGTTTTCCGGCTAGCGGTTTATACGAGCAGTACTTC. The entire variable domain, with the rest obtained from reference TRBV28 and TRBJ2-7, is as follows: DVKVTQSSRYLVKRTGEKVFLECVQDMDHENMFWYRQDPGLGLRLIYFSYDVKMKEKGDIPEGYSVSREKKERFSLILESASTNQTSMYLCASSFPASGLYEQYFGPGTRLTVT.

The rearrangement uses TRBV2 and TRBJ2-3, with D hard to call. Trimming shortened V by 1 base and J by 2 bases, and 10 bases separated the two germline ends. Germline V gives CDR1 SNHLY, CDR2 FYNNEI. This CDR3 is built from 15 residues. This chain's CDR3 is CASSEGVFSTDTQYF. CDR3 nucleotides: TGTGCCAGCAGTGAAGGTGTCTTTTCCACAGATACGCAGTATTTT.

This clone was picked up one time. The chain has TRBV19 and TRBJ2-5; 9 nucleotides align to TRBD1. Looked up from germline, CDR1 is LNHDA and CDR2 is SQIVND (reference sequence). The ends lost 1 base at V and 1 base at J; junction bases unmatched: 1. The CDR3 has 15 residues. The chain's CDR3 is CASSIGTGVQETQYF. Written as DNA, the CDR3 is TGTGCCAGTAGTATAGGGACAGGGGTCCAAGAGACCCAGTACTTC.

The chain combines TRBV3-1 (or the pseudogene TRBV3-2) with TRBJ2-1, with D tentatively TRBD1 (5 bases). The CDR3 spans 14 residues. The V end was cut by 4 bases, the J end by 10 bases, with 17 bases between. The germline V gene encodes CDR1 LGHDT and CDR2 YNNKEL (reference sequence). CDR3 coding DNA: TGTGCCAGCAGCCTCGCTGAAGGGGTCGTAGAGCAGTTCTTC. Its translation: CASSLAEGVVEQFF.

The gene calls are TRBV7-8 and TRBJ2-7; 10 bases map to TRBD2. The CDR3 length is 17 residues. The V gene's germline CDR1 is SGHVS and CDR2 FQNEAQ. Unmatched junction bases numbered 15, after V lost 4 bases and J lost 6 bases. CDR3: CASSSLSAGGLGGEQYF. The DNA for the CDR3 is TGTGCCAGCAGCTCCCTATCAGCGGGAGGGTTAGGAGGCGAGCAGTACTTC.

The CDR3 loop is CAISGFFSASGIKLSYNEQFF. The CDR3 nucleotides read TGTGCCATCAGTGGGTTTTTTTCCGCTAGCGGGATAAAGCTCTCCTACAATGAGCAGTTCTTC. The V gene is TRBV10-3, the J gene TRBJ2-1; 9 bases align to TRBD2. The CDR3 is 21 residues long. The germline V gene encodes CDR1 ENHRY and CDR2 SYGVKD. J lost 0 bases, V lost 4 bases, and 19 bases had no gene match.

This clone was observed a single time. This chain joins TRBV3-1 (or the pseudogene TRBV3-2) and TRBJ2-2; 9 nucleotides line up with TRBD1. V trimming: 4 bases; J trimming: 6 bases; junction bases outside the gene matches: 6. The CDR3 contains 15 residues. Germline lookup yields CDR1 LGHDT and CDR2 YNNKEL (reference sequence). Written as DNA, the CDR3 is TGTGCCAGCAGCCTACCGGGACAGGGTGCCGGGGAGCTGTTTTTT. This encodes CASSLPGQGAGELFF.

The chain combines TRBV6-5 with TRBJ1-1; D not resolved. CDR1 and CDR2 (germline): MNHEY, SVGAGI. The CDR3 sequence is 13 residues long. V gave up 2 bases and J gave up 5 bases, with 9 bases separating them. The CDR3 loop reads CASSYGVRTEAFF. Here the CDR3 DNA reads TGTGCCAGCAGTTACGGAGTCCGGACTGAAGCTTTCTTT.

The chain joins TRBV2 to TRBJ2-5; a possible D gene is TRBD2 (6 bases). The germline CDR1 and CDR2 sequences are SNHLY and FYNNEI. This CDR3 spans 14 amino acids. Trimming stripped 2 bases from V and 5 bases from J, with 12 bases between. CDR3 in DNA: TGTGCCAGCAGTGAAAGGAGGGTTGGGGAGACCCAGTACTTC. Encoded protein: CASSERRVGETQYF.

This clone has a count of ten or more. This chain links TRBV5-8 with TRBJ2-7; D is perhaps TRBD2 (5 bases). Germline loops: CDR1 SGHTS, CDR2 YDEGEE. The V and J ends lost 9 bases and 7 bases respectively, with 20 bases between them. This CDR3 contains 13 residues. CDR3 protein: CATARGWSGEQYF. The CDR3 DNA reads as TGTGCCACAGCCCGAGGTTGGTCGGGAGAGCAGTACTTC.

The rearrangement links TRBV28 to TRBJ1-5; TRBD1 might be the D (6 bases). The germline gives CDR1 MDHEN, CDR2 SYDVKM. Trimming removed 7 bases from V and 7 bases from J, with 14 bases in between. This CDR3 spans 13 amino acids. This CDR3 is CASTPGVRQPQHF. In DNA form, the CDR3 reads TGTGCCAGCACTCCAGGGGTCAGGCAGCCCCAGCATTTT.

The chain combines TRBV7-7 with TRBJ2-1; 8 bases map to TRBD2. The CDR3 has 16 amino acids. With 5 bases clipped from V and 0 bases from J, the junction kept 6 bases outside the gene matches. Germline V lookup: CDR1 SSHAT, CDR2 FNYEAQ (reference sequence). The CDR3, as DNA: TGTGCCAGCAGCCCTATAGCGGGGAGCTCCTACAATGAGCAGTTCTTC. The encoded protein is CASSPIAGSSYNEQFF.

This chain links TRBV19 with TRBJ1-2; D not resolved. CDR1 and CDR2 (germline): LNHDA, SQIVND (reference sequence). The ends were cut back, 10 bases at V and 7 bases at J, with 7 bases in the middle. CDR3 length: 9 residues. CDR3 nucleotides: TGTGCCATTTACAGTGGCTACACCTTC. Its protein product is CAIYSGYTF.

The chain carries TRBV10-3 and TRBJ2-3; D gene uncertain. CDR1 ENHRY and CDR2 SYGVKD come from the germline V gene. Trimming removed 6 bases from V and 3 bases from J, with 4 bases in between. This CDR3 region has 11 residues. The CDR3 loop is CAISGTDTQYF. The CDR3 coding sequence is TGTGCCATCAGCGGGACAGATACGCAGTATTTT.

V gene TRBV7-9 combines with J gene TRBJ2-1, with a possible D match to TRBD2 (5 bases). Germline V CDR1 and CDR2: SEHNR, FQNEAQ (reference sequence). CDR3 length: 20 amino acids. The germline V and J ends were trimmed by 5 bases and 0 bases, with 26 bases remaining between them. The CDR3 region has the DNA TGTGCCAGCAGCACCCTAATGGGTACGACGGGATCAAGCTCCTACAATGAGCAGTTCTTC. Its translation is CASSTLMGTTGSSSYNEQFF.

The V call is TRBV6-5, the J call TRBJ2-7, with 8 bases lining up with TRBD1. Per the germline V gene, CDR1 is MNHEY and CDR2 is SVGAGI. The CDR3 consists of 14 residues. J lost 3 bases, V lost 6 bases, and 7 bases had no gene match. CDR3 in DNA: TGTGCCAGCAGGGCTAGACAGGGGCTCTACGAGCAGTACTTC. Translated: CASRARQGLYEQYF.

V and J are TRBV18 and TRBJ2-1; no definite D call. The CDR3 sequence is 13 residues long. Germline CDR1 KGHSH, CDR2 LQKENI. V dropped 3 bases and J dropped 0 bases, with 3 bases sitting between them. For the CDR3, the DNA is TGTGCCAGCTCACCTAACTCCTACAATGAGCAGTTCTTC. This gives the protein CASSPNSYNEQFF.

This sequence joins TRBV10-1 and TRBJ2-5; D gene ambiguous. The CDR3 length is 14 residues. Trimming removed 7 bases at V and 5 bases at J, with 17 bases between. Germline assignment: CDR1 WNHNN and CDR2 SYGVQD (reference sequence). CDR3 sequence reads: CASKEGAGRETQYF. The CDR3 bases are TGCGCCAGCAAGGAAGGAGCCGGTCGGGAGACCCAGTACTTC.

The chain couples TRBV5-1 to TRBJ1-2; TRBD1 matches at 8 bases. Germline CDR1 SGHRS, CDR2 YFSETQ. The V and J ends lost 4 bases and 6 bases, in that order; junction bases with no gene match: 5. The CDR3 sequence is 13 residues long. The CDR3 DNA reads TGCGCCAGCAGCGTGACAGGGGCTGATGGCTACACCTTC. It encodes CASSVTGADGYTF.

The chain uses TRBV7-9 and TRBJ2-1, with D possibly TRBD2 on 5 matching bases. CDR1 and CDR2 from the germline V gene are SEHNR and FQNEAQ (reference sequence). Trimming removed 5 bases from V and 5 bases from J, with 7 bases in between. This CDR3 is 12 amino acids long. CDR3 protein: CASSREDNEQFF. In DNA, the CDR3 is TGTGCCAGCAGCCGGGAAGACAATGAGCAGTTCTTC.

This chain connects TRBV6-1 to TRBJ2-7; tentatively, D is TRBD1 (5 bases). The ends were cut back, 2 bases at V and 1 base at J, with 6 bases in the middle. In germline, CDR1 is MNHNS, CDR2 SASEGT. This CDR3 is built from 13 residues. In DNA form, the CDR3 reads TGTGCCAGCAGTGAATACAGGTCCTACGAGCAGTACTTC. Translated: CASSEYRSYEQYF.

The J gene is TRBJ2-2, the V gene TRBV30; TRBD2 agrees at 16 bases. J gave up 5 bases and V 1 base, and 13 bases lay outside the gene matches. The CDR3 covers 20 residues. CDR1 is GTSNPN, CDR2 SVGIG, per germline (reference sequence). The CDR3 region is CAWSGLSGTSGRAKTGELFF. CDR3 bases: TGTGCCTGGAGTGGCCTTTCCGGGACTAGCGGGAGGGCTAAAACCGGGGAGCTGTTTTTT.

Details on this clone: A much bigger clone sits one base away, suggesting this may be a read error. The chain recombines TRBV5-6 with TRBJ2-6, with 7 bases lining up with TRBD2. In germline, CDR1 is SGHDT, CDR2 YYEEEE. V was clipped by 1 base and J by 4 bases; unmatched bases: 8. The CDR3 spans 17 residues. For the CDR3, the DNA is TGTGCCAGCAGCTTGAATGGGGAGGGGTGCGGGGCCAACGTCCTGACTTTC. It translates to CASSLNGEGCGANVLTF.

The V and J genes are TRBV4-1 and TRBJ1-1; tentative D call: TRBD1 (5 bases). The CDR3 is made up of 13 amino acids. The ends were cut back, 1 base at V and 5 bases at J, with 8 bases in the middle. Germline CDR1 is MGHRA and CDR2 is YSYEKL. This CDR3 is CASSQGQGTEAFF. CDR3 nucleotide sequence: TGCGCCAGCAGCCAAGGTCAGGGAACTGAAGCTTTCTTT.

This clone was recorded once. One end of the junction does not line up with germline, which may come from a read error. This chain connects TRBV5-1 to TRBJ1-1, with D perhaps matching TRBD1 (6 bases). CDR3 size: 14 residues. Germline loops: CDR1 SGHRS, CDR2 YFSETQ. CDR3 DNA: TGCGCCAGCAGCCCCACAGGGTATGGCACTGAGGCTTTCTTT. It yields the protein CASSPTGYGTEAFF.